This record looks at one T cell receptor (beta chain) sequence and its context. Original processing notes: From reference gene primer amplification, estimates of nucleated cell counts were derived. Using immunoSEQ multiplex PCR, the repertoire was profiled, and TCRdb retains in-frame clones only, with some absent. D and trimming come from the DNA, and the V and J calls and clone size come from that table. This sample yields about 160,000 clones, of which approximately 84% are seen a single time; about 20% belongs to the top ten. The data were taken from a study of blood T cell repertoires in COVID-19. Study context: Material from acute and convalescent COVID-19 was sourced from the United States, Italy and Spain.

This sequence originates from an elderly woman with acute or convalescent COVID-19. Sequencing used peripheral blood.

The CDR3 is CAWSLGQGAFGYTF. For the CDR3, the DNA is TGTGCCTGGAGTCTAGGCCAGGGGGCGTTTGGCTACACCTTC. The gene calls are TRBV30 and TRBJ1-2; 8 bases line up with TRBD1. V lost 2 bases, J lost 7 bases, and 9 bases stayed unmatched. CDR3 length: 14 residues. Germline CDR1 and CDR2: GTSNPN and SVGIG (reference sequence).